This T cell receptor (beta chain) was sequenced in a study of shared clonotypes between healthy human individuals. Whole-study results and caveats: It was the few donors that limited the genetic and exposure-history diversity represented. Some clonotypes were shared by all four sorted-subset donors, while others were not shared. The non-shared ones had lower generation probabilities than the shared ones.

Deletions cut 6 bases from V and 13 bases from J, with 29 bases between. CDR1 and CDR2 (germline): SGHRS, YFSETQ. This CDR3 comprises 15 residues. Sequencing was performed with immunoSEQ multiplex PCR; in TCRdb, only in-frame clones are kept and a portion is missing. The sample consists of roughly 1,500,000 clones, nearly 99% of them appearing once. Of note for this clone: Its specificity is not known.

This sequence was found in a man aged 30 to 39 in good health. This chain connects TRBV5-1 to TRBJ2-7; D assignment may be TRBD1 or TRBD2 (6 bases each). The sequencing sample was made of naive CD4+ T cells sorted from blood. This sample's subset: CD45RA+ positively selected. CDR3 amino acids: CASTPRPGEEIVGYF. The CDR3 DNA sequence: TGCGCCAGCACCCCGCGGCCAGGGGAGGAAATTGTAGGCTACTTC. Drawing the rest from reference TRBV5-1 and TRBJ2-7, the complete variable domain is KAGVTQTPRYLIKTRGQQVTLSCSPISGHRSVSWYQQTPGQGLQFLFEYFSETQRNKGNFPGRFSGRQFSNSRSEMNVSTLELGDSALYLCASTPRPGEEIVGYFGPGTRLTVT.